These 6 T cell receptor beta chains were sequenced from one sample in a study of cytotoxic CD8 clonotypes in ibrutinib-treated CLL. Repertoires were generated with immunoSEQ multiplex PCR, while TCRdb's copy carries only in-frame clones and drops some. Of more than 75,000 clones listed, roughly four fifths were seen once; the top ten hold around 23%. Here the sequenced sample was PBMCs, taken after 24 months of ibrutinib treatment. Receptors were obtained from a human donor with chronic lymphocytic leukemia.

The chain recombines TRBV27 with TRBJ2-2, with 8 bases matching TRBD1. V dropped 3 bases and J dropped 7; count of bases not matched to a gene: 13. The CDR3 loop spans 17 amino acids. Germline loops: CDR1 MNHEY, CDR2 SMNVEV (reference sequence). The CDR3 nucleotides are TGTGCCAGCAGTTTCAGGAGGGGCAGGGGGCCCGACGGGGAGCTGTTTTTT. Protein product: CASSFRRGRGPDGELFF.

The chain recombines TRBV5-8 with TRBJ2-5; D gene uncertain. Germline V gene sequence: CDR1 SGHTS, CDR2 YDEGEE. The V end lost 0 bases, the J end lost 2 bases, and 11 bases lay between the germline ends. The CDR3 contains 15 residues. The CDR3 DNA reads TGTGCCAGCAGCTTGGGGAGTGACTGGCAAGAGACCCAGTACTTC. It is translated as CASSLGSDWQETQYF.

The chain joins TRBV7-9 to TRBJ2-7; D is perhaps TRBD1 or TRBD2 (5 bases each). This CDR3 is 12 amino acids long. The V and J ends lost 8 bases and 2 bases respectively, with 10 bases between them. CDR1 is SEHNR and CDR2 is FQNEAQ in the germline V gene (reference sequence). The CDR3 sequence: CASERGTYEQYF. The CDR3 region has the DNA TGTGCCAGCGAGAGGGGAACCTACGAGCAGTACTTC. Looking up the rest from reference TRBV7-9 and TRBJ2-7 gives the full variable domain: DTGVSQNPRHKITKRGQNVTFRCDPISEHNRLYWYRQTLGQGPEFLTYFQNEAQLEKSRLLSDRFSAERPKGSFSTLEIQRTEQGDSAMYLCASERGTYEQYFGPGTRLTVT.

The chain couples TRBV5-4 to TRBJ2-1; possibly TRBD2 for D (6 bases). Germline assignment: CDR1 SGHNT and CDR2 YYREEE (reference sequence). Trimming shortened V by 0 bases and J by 1 base, and 14 bases separated the two germline ends. This CDR3 is 17 amino acids long. DNA of the CDR3: TGTGCCAGCAGCTTGGGGTCCGGGAGTCGGTCCTACAATGAGCAGTTCTTC. Protein: CASSLGSGSRSYNEQFF.

V is TRBV6-5 and J is TRBJ2-1; 13 bases match TRBD2. The CDR3 runs to 15 residues. Germline loops: CDR1 MNHEY, CDR2 SVGAGI. V dropped 5 bases and J dropped 5; count of bases not matched to a gene: 3. This chain's CDR3 is CASSRTSGSNNEQFF. Written as DNA, the CDR3 is TGTGCCAGCAGTCGGACTAGCGGGAGCAACAATGAGCAGTTCTTC.

V and J are TRBV7-3 and TRBJ2-1; D is possibly TRBD2 (6 bases). V lost 4 bases and J 8 bases, leaving 15 bases between the germline ends. This CDR3 has 14 residues. Germline CDR1 reads SGHTA; CDR2 reads FQGTGA. The CDR3 DNA reads as TGTGCCAGCAGCTCATCGGGGACTCGCGATGAGCAGTTCTTC. Translation gives CASSSSGTRDEQFF.